This entry lists 9 T cell receptor beta chains sequenced from one sample in a study of shared clonotypes between healthy human individuals. The method was immunoSEQ multiplex PCR; TCRdb's version includes in-frame clones alone and lacks a portion of them. The sample lists about 730,000 clones; around 77% were seen once. Sequenced: memory CD4+ T cells sorted from blood. The subset here: CD45RA-negative fraction. These receptor sequences come from a young woman in good health.

This clone was recorded a few times. J is TRBJ2-5 and V is TRBV6-5; D gene unclear. The V end was cut by 0 bases, the J end by 4 bases, with 9 bases between. The CDR3 covers 14 residues. Germline values: CDR1 MNHEY, CDR2 SVGAGI. The CDR3 protein is CASSYSATVETQYF. In DNA, the CDR3 is TGTGCCAGCAGTTACTCCGCTACGGTAGAGACCCAGTACTTC.

In its sample, this clone was seen a few times. This sequence joins TRBV7-9 and TRBJ2-7; TRBD2 aligns across 8 bases. V lost 5 bases to trimming and J lost 9 bases; unmatched junction nucleotides: 12. The CDR3 is 14 amino acids. Looked up from germline, CDR1 is SEHNR and CDR2 is FQNEAQ (reference sequence). In DNA, the CDR3 is TGTGCCAGCAGCCCCCACATACGGGGGGGAGCGCAGTACTTC. Protein product: CASSPHIRGGAQYF.

The rearrangement links TRBV5-1 to TRBJ1-5, with D tentatively TRBD1 (6 bases). The CDR3 extends over 15 amino acids. Trimming shortened V by 5 bases and J by 3 bases, and 15 bases separated the two germline ends. The germline V gene has CDR1 SGHRS and CDR2 YFSETQ. The CDR3 DNA sequence: TGCGCCAGCAGGAGAGGGACATCGGACAATCAGCCCCAGCATTTT. Residues: CASRRGTSDNQPQHF.

There are a few counts of this clone. A much larger clone lies one base from this, so it may be a read error. The sample holds other DNA sequences that translate to the same CDR3. J is TRBJ1-1 and V is TRBV28; D uncertain. The germline V and J ends were trimmed by 3 bases and 0 bases, with 2 bases remaining between them. Germline values: CDR1 MDHEN, CDR2 SYDVKM. The CDR3 consists of 12 residues. The CDR3 sequence: CASSLVNTEAFF. CDR3 sequence (DNA): TGTGCCAGCAGTTTGGTGAACACTGAAGCTTTCTTT.

This clone was counted at least ten times. In the same sample, other DNA sequences code for this CDR3. The chain employs TRBV4-2 and TRBJ1-5; D unresolved. V lost 0 bases and J lost 2, with 14 bases in between. Germline V gives CDR1 LGHNA, CDR2 YNFKEQ. The CDR3 sequence is 17 residues long. The CDR3 sequence is CASSQDDIAERNQPQHF. Written as DNA, the CDR3 is TGTGCCAGCAGCCAAGATGATATCGCGGAACGCAATCAGCCCCAGCATTTT.

This CDR3 reads CASTLDRGRTDTQYF. Written as DNA, the CDR3 is TGTGCCAGCACCCTGGACAGGGGTCGCACAGATACGCAGTATTTT. The V gene is TRBV6-5, the J gene TRBJ2-3; the match to TRBD1 covers 9 bases. CDR1 and CDR2 (germline): MNHEY, SVGAGI. V lost 7 bases, J lost 1 base, and 6 bases stayed unmatched. The CDR3 is 15 amino acids.

This clone was seen a single time. This chain uses TRBV11-3 with TRBJ2-7, with D perhaps TRBD1 (6 bases). The CDR3 loop spans 13 amino acids. Trimming pared 4 bases from V and 3 bases from J, leaving 10 bases between. CDR1 is SGHNT and CDR2 is YENEEA in the germline V gene. Here the CDR3 DNA reads TGTGCCAGCAGCTACCGGGACAACTACGAGCAGTACTTC. The encoded protein is CASSYRDNYEQYF.

J is TRBJ2-7 and V is TRBV7-9, with 7 bases fitting TRBD1. V lost 4 bases, J lost 5 bases, and 2 bases stayed unmatched. This CDR3 has 12 amino acids. The V gene's germline CDR1 is SEHNR and CDR2 FQNEAQ (reference sequence). The CDR3 DNA reads as TGTGCCAGCAGCTCACAGGGGAACGAGCAGTACTTC. Protein product: CASSSQGNEQYF.

The genes are TRBV5-4 and TRBJ2-7; D remains unclear. The length of the CDR3 is 14 residues. Germline assignment: CDR1 SGHNT and CDR2 YYREEE (reference sequence). Trimming took off 3 bases at V and 0 bases at J, with 10 bases between the two ends. This chain's CDR3 is CASSSRQDSYEQYF. CDR3 DNA sequence: TGTGCCAGCAGCTCCAGACAAGACTCCTACGAGCAGTACTTC.